The T cell receptor (beta chain) under discussion was sequenced for a study of blood T cells in healthy people across ages. Primed by a sample-barcoded 5' primer and a J-beta primer mix, a second PCR proceeded for 7 to 11 cycles. MiXCR was run by TCRdb on the 5' RACE reads, yielding one entry per CDR3 protein. The table shows hundreds of thousands of distinct CDR3 sequences, with roughly a quarter occurring only once. This clonotype has just a few counts. The germline V and J ends were trimmed by 5 bases and 3 bases, with 17 bases remaining between them. The CDR3 spans 15 residues. Germline assignment: CDR1 MNHNS and CDR2 SASEGT. The same sample was also studied in work on T cells of mothers and their children.

The receptor was derived from a boy younger than 10 in good health. The material sequenced was blood. V usage is TRBV6-1 and J usage is TRBJ2-7; perhaps TRBD2 as D (6 bases). CDR3 DNA sequence: TGTGCCAGCAGTCAGGAGGGGTCGGGGTACTACGAGCAGTACTTC. Translation: CASSQEGSGYYEQYF.